The next 22 T cell receptor beta chains were all read from a single sample in a study of neurological immune-mediated disorders. TCRdb re-called the 5' RACE reads through MiXCR, storing one row per CDR3 protein. The sample yields more than 45,000 distinct CDR3 sequences, roughly 11% seen once. Sequenced material: PBMCs. These receptors all come from a man aged 60-69 years in good health.

This clonotype was recorded at least ten times. The chain uses TRBV12-3 or TRBV12-4 and TRBJ2-5; D may be TRBD2 (6 bases). V lost 5 bases and J 5 bases, leaving 21 bases between the germline ends. The CDR3 consists of 16 residues. The CDR3 sequence is CASSPMDMGGTETQYF. CDR3 coding DNA: TGTGCCAGCAGTCCTATGGACATGGGGGGTACGGAGACCCAGTACTTC.

This clonotype occurred many times. The rearrangement links TRBV20-1 to TRBJ1-1; possibly TRBD1 for D (6 bases). CDR1 is DFQATT, CDR2 SNEGSKA, per germline (reference sequence). The CDR3 runs 15 residues. The V end was cut by 0 bases, the J end by 8 bases, with 19 bases between. The CDR3 coding sequence is TGCAGTGCTAGAGAGGGAGCGGGGGCCGCCGGGGAAGCTTTCTTT. Its translation is CSAREGAGAAGEAFF.

This clonotype was seen repeatedly, ten times or more. The gene calls are TRBV5-1 and TRBJ2-1, with TRBD2 identical over 7 bases. Germline V gene data show CDR1 as SGHRS and CDR2 as YFSETQ. J was trimmed by 5 bases and V by 0 bases; bases with no gene match: 2. The CDR3 covers 14 residues. CDR3 in amino acids: CASSLVTSDNEQFF. For the CDR3, the DNA is TGCGCCAGCAGCTTGGTTACTAGCGACAATGAGCAGTTCTTC.

This clonotype showed up many times. The rearrangement uses TRBV6-5 and TRBJ2-7; D possibly corresponds to TRBD1 (6 bases). Germline CDR1 and CDR2: MNHEY and SVGAGI. V was shortened by 11 bases and J by 2 bases, with 16 bases between the two germline ends. The CDR3 runs 13 residues. The CDR3 nucleotides are TGTGCCTGCACGGAGACAGGAACCTACGAGCAGTACTTC. Translating gives CACTETGTYEQYF.

The table lists this clonotype with many counts. This chain joins TRBV5-5 and TRBJ2-2, with D perhaps TRBD1 or TRBD2 (6 bases each). With 3 bases removed from V and 5 bases from J, the gap between germline ends came to 14 bases. The CDR3 extends over 15 amino acids. The V gene's germline CDR1 is SGHKS and CDR2 YYEKEE (reference sequence). This CDR3 reads CASSSEGGGTGELFF. The CDR3 region has the DNA TGTGCCAGCAGCTCGGAGGGGGGAGGAACCGGGGAGCTGTTTTTT.

This clonotype appeared many times. The chain joins TRBV7-2 to TRBJ2-1; D possibly corresponds to TRBD2 (5 bases). V lost 1 base, J lost 8 bases, and 9 bases lay in between. The CDR3 is made up of 13 amino acids. Germline V lookup: CDR1 SGHTA, CDR2 FQGNSA. Written as DNA, the CDR3 is TGTGCCAGCAGCTTAGGGGGAGCCGATGAGCAGTTCTTC. Translation gives CASSLGGADEQFF.

Ten or more counts support this clonotype. The chain couples TRBV5-1 to TRBJ1-1; D not resolved. The CDR3 consists of 15 residues. V lost 0 bases to trimming and J lost 0 bases, with 9 bases between them. The V gene's germline CDR1 is SGHRS and CDR2 YFSETQ. The CDR3 protein is CASSLEEVLNTEAFF. In DNA, the CDR3 is TGCGCCAGCAGCTTGGAGGAGGTCTTGAACACTGAAGCTTTCTTT.

This clonotype was counted many times. The chain couples TRBV5-1 to TRBJ2-1, with D perhaps matching TRBD2 (6 bases). This CDR3 contains 14 residues. The germline V and J ends were trimmed by 4 bases and 2 bases, with 10 bases remaining between them. Germline V gene sequence: CDR1 SGHRS, CDR2 YFSETQ. This CDR3 is CASSLGEAYNEQFF. In DNA form, the CDR3 reads TGCGCCAGCAGCCTAGGGGAGGCCTACAATGAGCAGTTCTTC.

This clonotype has at least ten counts. The CDR3 DNA is TGTGCCAGCAGGTTAACAGGGGGCCGGAGGAACACTGAAGCTTTCTTT. Translating it yields CASRLTGGRRNTEAFF. This chain joins TRBV6-5 and TRBJ1-1; 9 nucleotides align to TRBD1. Germline V lookup: CDR1 MNHEY, CDR2 SVGAGI. The J segment lost 1 base and the V segment lost 6 bases, leaving 9 bases of the junction unmatched. The CDR3 is 16 residues long.

This clonotype occurred a few times. Possible read error: a much larger clone is one base away. The J gene is TRBJ1-1, the V gene TRBV20-1; no firm D call. Per the germline V gene, CDR1 is DFQATT and CDR2 is SNEGSKA (reference sequence). This CDR3 is built from 12 residues. Trimming left V 5 bases short and J 5 bases short, with 12 bases between. DNA for the CDR3: TGCAGTGCTCCAAGGTGGGAAACTGAAGCTTTCTTT. As protein: CSAPRWETEAFF.

This clonotype was seen ten or more times. The J gene is TRBJ1-2, the V gene TRBV6-1; tentative D call: TRBD1 (5 bases). Trimming removed 1 base from V and 8 bases from J, with 11 bases in between. CDR1 is MNHNS, CDR2 SASEGT, per germline. The CDR3 extends over 13 amino acids. The CDR3 DNA reads as TGTGCCAGCAGTGAAGGGACACTCCGGGGCTACACCTTC. It encodes CASSEGTLRGYTF.

At least ten counts were recorded for this clonotype. CDR3 DNA sequence: TGCAGTGCTAGAGGATTTGCAGATACGCAGTATTTT. Translating gives CSARGFADTQYF. The chain uses TRBV20-1 and TRBJ2-3; unclear D gene. Trimming left V 1 base short and J 4 bases short, with 6 bases between. From germline, CDR1 is DFQATT and CDR2 SNEGSKA (reference sequence). This CDR3 has 12 amino acids.

At least ten counts were recorded for this clonotype. The chain combines TRBV15 with TRBJ2-3; 11 bases are a match to TRBD1. J was trimmed by 6 bases and V by 5 bases; bases with no gene match: 10. Germline-derived CDR1 and CDR2 are LNHNV and YYDKDF (reference sequence). The CDR3 consists of 16 residues. In DNA, the CDR3 is TGTGCCACCAGCCCCCGGACAGGGGGCGGGTTGGATACGCAGTATTTT. Its translation: CATSPRTGGGLDTQYF.

Ten or more counts support this clonotype. The chain joins TRBV15 to TRBJ2-3; TRBD1 aligns across 9 bases. This CDR3 is built from 15 residues. Germline loops: CDR1 LNHNV, CDR2 YYDKDF (reference sequence). The V segment lost 5 bases and the J segment 4 bases; nucleotides outside the gene matches: 7. CDR3 region: CATSGWTGDSDTQYF. CDR3 DNA sequence: TGTGCCACCAGCGGATGGACAGGGGACTCAGATACGCAGTATTTT.

This clonotype has ten or more counts. V gene TRBV10-3 combines with J gene TRBJ1-5; TRBD1 matches 8 bases. Germline-derived CDR1 and CDR2 are ENHRY and SYGVKD. With 6 bases clipped from V and 4 bases from J, the junction kept 11 bases outside the gene matches. The CDR3 loop spans 16 amino acids. The CDR3 region is CAISSADRVGNQPQHF. Here the CDR3 DNA reads TGTGCCATCAGCTCAGCGGACAGGGTAGGAAATCAGCCCCAGCATTTT.

This clonotype has ten or more counts. The chain carries TRBV3-1 and TRBJ2-3, with TRBD2 identical over 7 bases. Per germline, CDR1 LGHDT and CDR2 YNNKEL (reference sequence). CDR3 length: 14 residues. V was clipped by 5 bases and J by 0 bases; unmatched bases: 2. The CDR3 sequence is CASSSRGSTDTQYF. The DNA for the CDR3 is TGTGCCAGCAGCTCGCGGGGGAGCACAGATACGCAGTATTTT.

The table lists this clonotype with many counts. This chain links TRBV6-2 or TRBV6-3 with TRBJ2-3; 7 bases are a match to TRBD2. The germline V gene encodes CDR1 MNHEY and CDR2 SVGEGT. There are 15 residues in the CDR3. Trimming at V came to 4 bases and at J to 2 bases, leaving 6 bases not matched to a gene. The CDR3 DNA sequence: TGTGCCAGCAGTTCAATTCTAGCGGCCACAGATACGCAGTATTTT. Protein: CASSSILAATDTQYF.

This clonotype was seen ten or more times. V is TRBV7-3 and J is TRBJ2-1, with D possibly being TRBD1 (6 bases). The germline gives CDR1 SGHTA, CDR2 FQGTGA. This CDR3 region has 16 residues. Deletions cut 5 bases from V and 2 bases from J, with 16 bases between. CDR3 in amino acids: CASSTHRDKTYNEQFF. CDR3 in DNA: TGTGCCAGCAGCACCCATCGGGACAAGACCTACAATGAGCAGTTCTTC.

This clonotype was counted ten times or more. V is TRBV24-1 and J is TRBJ1-5, with D possibly TRBD1 on 6 matching bases. Trimming removed 3 bases from V and 7 bases from J, with 12 bases in between. Germline lookup yields CDR1 KGHDR and CDR2 SFDVKD. CDR3 length: 14 amino acids. The CDR3 DNA follows: TGTGCCACCAGTGATCGGGGGGGCGGGCAGCCCCAGCATTTT. It encodes CATSDRGGGQPQHF.

About this clonotype itself: At one boundary the junction diverges from the germline segment, which might be a read error. The V and J genes are TRBV18 and TRBJ1-1; D is possibly TRBD1 (6 bases). CDR1 and CDR2 from the germline V gene are KGHSH and LQKENI. This CDR3 is 14 amino acids long. The chain's CDR3 is CVSSPLVGDTEAFF. CDR3 nucleotide sequence: TGTGTCAGCTCACCACTTGTGGGGGACACTGAGGCTTTCTTT.

This chain joins TRBV7-3 and TRBJ1-1, with TRBD1 matching 7 bases. The V and J ends lost 3 bases and 1 base, in that order; junction bases with no gene match: 5. CDR1 is SGHTA, CDR2 FQGTGA, per germline. This CDR3 is 15 amino acids long. The CDR3 region is CASSFRGVPNTEAFF. DNA for the CDR3: TGTGCCAGCAGCTTCAGGGGGGTACCGAACACTGAAGCTTTCTTT.

This clonotype was picked up many times. The genes are TRBV5-1 and TRBJ1-2; TRBD1 aligns across 7 bases. The CDR3 consists of 14 residues. The V segment lost 6 bases and the J segment 3 bases; nucleotides outside the gene matches: 8. Germline assignment: CDR1 SGHRS and CDR2 YFSETQ. CDR3 region: CASTLGTEDYGYTF. The CDR3 nucleotides are TGCGCCAGCACCCTCGGGACAGAGGACTATGGCTACACCTTC.